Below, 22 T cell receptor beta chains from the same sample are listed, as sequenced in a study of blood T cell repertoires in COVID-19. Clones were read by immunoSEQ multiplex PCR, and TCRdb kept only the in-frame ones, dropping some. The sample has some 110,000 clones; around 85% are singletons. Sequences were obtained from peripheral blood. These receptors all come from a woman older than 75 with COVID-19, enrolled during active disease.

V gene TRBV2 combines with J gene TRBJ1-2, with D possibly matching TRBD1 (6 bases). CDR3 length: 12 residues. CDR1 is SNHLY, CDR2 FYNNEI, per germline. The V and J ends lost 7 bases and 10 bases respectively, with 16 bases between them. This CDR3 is CASIQGFHDYTF. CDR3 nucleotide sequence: TGTGCCAGCATACAGGGCTTTCATGACTACACCTTC. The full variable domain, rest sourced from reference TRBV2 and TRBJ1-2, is EPEVTQTPSHQVTQMGQEVILRCVPISNHLYFYWYRQILGQKVEFLVSFYNNEISEKSEIFDDQFSVERPDGSNFTLKIRSTKLEDSAMYFCASIQGFHDYTFGSGTRLTVV.

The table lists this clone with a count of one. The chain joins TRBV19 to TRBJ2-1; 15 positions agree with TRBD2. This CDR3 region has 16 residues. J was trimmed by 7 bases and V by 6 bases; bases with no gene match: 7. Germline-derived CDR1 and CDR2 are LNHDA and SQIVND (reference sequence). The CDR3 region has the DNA TGTGCCAGTAGCTCGGGACTAGCGGGAGGATTGAATGAGCAGTTCTTC. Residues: CASSSGLAGGLNEQFF. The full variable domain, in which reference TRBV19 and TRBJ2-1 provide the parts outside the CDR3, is DGGITQSPKYLFRKEGQNVTLSCEQNLNHDAMYWYRQDPGQGLRLIYYSQIVNDFQKGDIAEGYSVSREKKESFPLTVTSAQKNPTAFYLCASSSGLAGGLNEQFFGPGTRLTVL.

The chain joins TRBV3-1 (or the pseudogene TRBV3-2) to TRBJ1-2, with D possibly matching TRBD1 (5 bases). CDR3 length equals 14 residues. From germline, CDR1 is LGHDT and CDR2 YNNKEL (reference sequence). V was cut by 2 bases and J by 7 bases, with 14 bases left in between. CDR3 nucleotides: TGTGCCAGCAGCCAACAGACAGTTTCGACTGGCTACACCTTC. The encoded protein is CASSQQTVSTGYTF.

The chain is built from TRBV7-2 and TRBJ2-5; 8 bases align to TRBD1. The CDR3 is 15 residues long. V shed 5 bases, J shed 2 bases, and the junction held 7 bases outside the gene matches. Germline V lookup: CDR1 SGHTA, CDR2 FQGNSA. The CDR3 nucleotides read TGTGCCAGCAGCCACGACAGGGGCCGTCAAGAGACCCAGTACTTC. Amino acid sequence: CASSHDRGRQETQYF.

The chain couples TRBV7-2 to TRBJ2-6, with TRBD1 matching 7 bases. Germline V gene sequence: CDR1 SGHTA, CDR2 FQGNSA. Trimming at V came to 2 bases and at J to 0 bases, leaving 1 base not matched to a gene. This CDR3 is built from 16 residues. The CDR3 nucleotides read TGTGCCAGCAGCTTACGGACAGGCTCTGGGGCCAACGTCCTGACTTTC. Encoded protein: CASSLRTGSGANVLTF.

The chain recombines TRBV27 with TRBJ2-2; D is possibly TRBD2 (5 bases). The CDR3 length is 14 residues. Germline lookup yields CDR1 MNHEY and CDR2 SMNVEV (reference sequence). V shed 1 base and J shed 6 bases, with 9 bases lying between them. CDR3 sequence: CASSLYIGAGELFF. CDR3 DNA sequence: TGTGCCAGCAGTTTATATATCGGGGCCGGGGAGCTGTTTTTT.

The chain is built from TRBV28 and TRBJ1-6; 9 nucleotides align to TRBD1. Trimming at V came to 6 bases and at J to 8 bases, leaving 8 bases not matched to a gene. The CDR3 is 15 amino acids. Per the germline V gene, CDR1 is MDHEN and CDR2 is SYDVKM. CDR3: CASSTSGQGDSPLHF. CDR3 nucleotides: TGTGCCAGCAGCACTTCGGGACAGGGAGATTCACCCCTCCACTTT.

The DNA for the CDR3 is TGCGCCAGCAGCCAAGATCAACAGGATGTTGAAAAACTGTTTTTT. It encodes CASSQDQQDVEKLFF. V gene TRBV4-3 combines with J gene TRBJ1-4; weak D call: TRBD1 (5 bases). Trimming removed 0 bases from V and 7 bases from J, with 12 bases in between. The length of the CDR3 is 15 residues. Looked up from germline, CDR1 is LGHNA and CDR2 is YSLEER.

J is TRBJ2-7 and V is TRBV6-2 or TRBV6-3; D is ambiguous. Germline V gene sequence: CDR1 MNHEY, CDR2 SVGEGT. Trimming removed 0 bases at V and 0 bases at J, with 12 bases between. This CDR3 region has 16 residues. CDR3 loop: CASSYSPSENSYEQYF. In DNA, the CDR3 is TGTGCCAGCAGTTACTCCCCGAGCGAAAACTCCTACGAGCAGTACTTC.

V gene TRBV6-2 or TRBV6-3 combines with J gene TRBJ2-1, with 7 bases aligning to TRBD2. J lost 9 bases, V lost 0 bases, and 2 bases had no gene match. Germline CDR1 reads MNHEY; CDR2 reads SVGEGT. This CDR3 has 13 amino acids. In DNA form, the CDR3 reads TGTGCCAGCAGTTACTCGACGGGGGGTGAGCAGTTCTTC. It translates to CASSYSTGGEQFF.

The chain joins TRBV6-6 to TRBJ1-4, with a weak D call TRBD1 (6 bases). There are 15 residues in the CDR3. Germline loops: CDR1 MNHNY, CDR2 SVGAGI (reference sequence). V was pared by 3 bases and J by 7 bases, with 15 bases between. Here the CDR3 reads CASSYRDILGEKLFF. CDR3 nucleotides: TGTGCCAGCAGTTATAGGGACATCTTAGGTGAAAAACTGTTTTTT.

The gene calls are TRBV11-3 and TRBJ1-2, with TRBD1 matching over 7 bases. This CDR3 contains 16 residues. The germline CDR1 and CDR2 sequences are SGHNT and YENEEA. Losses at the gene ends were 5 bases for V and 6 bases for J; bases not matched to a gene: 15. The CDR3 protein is CASSARDRVKCHGYTF. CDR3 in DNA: TGTGCCAGCAGCGCCCGAGACAGGGTAAAGTGCCATGGCTACACCTTC.

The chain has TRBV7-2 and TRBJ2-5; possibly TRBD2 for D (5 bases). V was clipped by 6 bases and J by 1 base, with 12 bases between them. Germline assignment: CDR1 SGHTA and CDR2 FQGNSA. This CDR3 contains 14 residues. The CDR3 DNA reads TGTGCCAGCAGTCGACGACTAACCCAAGAGACCCAGTACTTC. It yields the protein CASSRRLTQETQYF.

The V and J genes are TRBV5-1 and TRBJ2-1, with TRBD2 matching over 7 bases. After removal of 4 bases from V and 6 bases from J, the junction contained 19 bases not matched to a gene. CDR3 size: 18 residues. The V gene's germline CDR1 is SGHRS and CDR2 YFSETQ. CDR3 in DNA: TGCGCCAGCAGCGCGGTGGGGTTGACTAGCATGTCGGGCAATGAGCAGTTCTTC. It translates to CASSAVGLTSMSGNEQFF.

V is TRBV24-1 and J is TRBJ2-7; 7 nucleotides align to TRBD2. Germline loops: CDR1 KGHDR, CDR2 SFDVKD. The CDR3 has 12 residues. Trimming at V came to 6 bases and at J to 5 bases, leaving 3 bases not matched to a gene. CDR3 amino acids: CATSIAGNEQYF. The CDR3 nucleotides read TGTGCCACCAGTATAGCGGGCAACGAGCAGTACTTC.

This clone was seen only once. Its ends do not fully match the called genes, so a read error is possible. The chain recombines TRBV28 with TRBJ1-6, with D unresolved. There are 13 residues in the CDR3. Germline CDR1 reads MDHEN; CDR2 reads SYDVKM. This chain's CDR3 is CASSSVNNLPLHF. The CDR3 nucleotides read TGTGCCAGCAGTTCAGTGAATAATTTACCCCTCCACTTT.

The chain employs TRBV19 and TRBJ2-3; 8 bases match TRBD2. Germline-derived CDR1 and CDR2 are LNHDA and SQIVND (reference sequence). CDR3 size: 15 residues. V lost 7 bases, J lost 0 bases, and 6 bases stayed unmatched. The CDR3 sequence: CASIQRTSSTDTQYF. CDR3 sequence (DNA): TGTGCCAGTATCCAGCGGACTAGCAGCACAGATACGCAGTATTTT.

CDR3 sequence: CASLGDSRYTGELFF. In DNA, the CDR3 is TGTGCCAGCCTAGGAGACAGCCGGTACACCGGGGAGCTGTTTTTT. The chain employs TRBV19 and TRBJ2-2; maybe TRBD1 (5 bases). Germline V gene lookup returns CDR1 LNHDA and CDR2 SQIVND (reference sequence). This CDR3 is built from 15 residues. V gave up 9 bases and J gave up 3 bases, with 17 bases separating them.

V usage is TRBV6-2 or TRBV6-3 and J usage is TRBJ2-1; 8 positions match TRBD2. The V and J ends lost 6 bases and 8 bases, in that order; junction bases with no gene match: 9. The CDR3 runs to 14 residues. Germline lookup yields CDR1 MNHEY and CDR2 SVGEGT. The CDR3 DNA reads TGTGCCAGCAGCCCAGCGGGAGCTTTATATGAGCAGTTCTTC. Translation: CASSPAGALYEQFF.

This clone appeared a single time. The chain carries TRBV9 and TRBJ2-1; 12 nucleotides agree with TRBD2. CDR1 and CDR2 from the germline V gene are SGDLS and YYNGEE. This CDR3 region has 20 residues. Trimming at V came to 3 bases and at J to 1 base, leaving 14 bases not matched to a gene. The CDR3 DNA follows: TGTGCCAGCAGCGGACTATCCGGACTAGCGGGATCCTGGTCCTACAATGAGCAGTTCTTC. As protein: CASSGLSGLAGSWSYNEQFF.

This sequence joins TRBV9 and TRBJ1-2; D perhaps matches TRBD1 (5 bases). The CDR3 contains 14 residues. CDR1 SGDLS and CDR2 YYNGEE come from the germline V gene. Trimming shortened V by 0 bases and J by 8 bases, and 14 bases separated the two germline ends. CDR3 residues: CASSVAAGTDGYTF. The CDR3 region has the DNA TGTGCCAGCAGCGTAGCTGCAGGGACTGACGGCTACACCTTC.

CDR3 sequence: CASSVGDFDTQYF. CDR3 DNA sequence: TGTGCCAGCAGCGTAGGTGACTTTGATACGCAGTATTTT. The rearrangement uses TRBV9 and TRBJ2-3; D is uncertain. The CDR3 is made up of 13 amino acids. V was pared by 0 bases and J by 6 bases, with 8 bases between. CDR1 and CDR2 from the germline V gene are SGDLS and YYNGEE. Variable domain in full (rest from reference TRBV9 and TRBJ2-3): DSGVTQTPKHLITATGQRVTLRCSPRSGDLSVYWYQQSLDQGLQFLIQYYNGEERAKGNILERFSAQQFPDLHSELNLSSLELGDSALYFCASSVGDFDTQYFGPGTRLTVL.